One sample yielded the 26 T cell receptor beta chains listed below, sequenced in a study of OX40 agonist ivuxolimab in advanced cancers. Data came from immunoSEQ multiplex PCR; TCRdb stores just in-frame clones and leaves some out. The table lists tens of thousands of clones, approximately 82% of them singletons. The sample was CD4+ or CD8+ T cells sorted from blood, taken in a trial of the OX40 agonist ivuxolimab. The receptors were sampled from an adult with an advanced solid tumor such as melanoma, head and neck, liver or kidney cancer.

The rearrangement joins TRBV7-9 to TRBJ1-5; D gene ambiguous. CDR1 is SEHNR, CDR2 FQNEAQ, per germline (reference sequence). Between the trimmed V and J ends, which lost 5 bases and 1 base, there was a span of 9 bases. The CDR3 runs to 14 residues. This chain's CDR3 is CASSVGRSNQPQHF. The CDR3 region has the DNA TGTGCCAGCAGCGTGGGGAGAAGCAATCAGCCCCAGCATTTT.

This clone was seen a single time. V and J are TRBV2 and TRBJ1-1; tentatively, D is TRBD1 (5 bases). The germline V and J ends were trimmed by 6 bases and 1 base, with 12 bases remaining between them. The CDR3 has 14 amino acids. Per the germline V gene, CDR1 is SNHLY and CDR2 is FYNNEI. The CDR3 DNA sequence: TGTGCCAGCAGCCCAATGGGACCGAACACTGAAGCTTTCTTT. It yields the protein CASSPMGPNTEAFF.

The chain is built from TRBV6-5 and TRBJ2-2; either TRBD1 or TRBD2 may supply D (5 bases each). Trimming took off 5 bases at V and 7 bases at J, with 17 bases between the two ends. Per germline, CDR1 MNHEY and CDR2 SVGAGI. CDR3 length: 15 residues. CDR3 loop: CASSRTDSRGGELFF. CDR3 DNA sequence: TGTGCCAGCAGTCGGACGGACTCAAGGGGCGGGGAGCTGTTTTTT.

V gene TRBV18 combines with J gene TRBJ1-5, with D maybe TRBD1 (5 bases). Germline CDR1 and CDR2: KGHSH and LQKENI. The CDR3 is 15 amino acids. V was pared by 4 bases and J by 0 bases, with 10 bases between. As DNA, the CDR3 is TGTGCCAGCTCACTAGGGGTCGCTAGCAATCAGCCCCAGCATTTT. Its protein is CASSLGVASNQPQHF. Complete variable domain (other parts from reference TRBV18 and TRBJ1-5): NAGVMQNPRHLVRRRGQEARLRCSPMKGHSHVYWYRQLPEEGLKFMVYLQKENIIDESGMPKERFSAEFPKEGPSILRIQQVVRGDSAAYFCASSLGVASNQPQHFGDGTRLSIL.

CDR3 sequence (DNA): TGTGCCAGCAGTCTCCAAAACTACAATGAGCAGTTCTTC. Amino acid sequence: CASSLQNYNEQFF. The chain recombines TRBV6-6 with TRBJ2-1; D gene unclear. Looked up from germline, CDR1 is MNHNY and CDR2 is SVGAGI (reference sequence). The CDR3 loop spans 13 amino acids. V lost 5 bases and J lost 3, with 8 bases in between.

The chain is built from TRBV6-4 and TRBJ2-1, with 9 nucleotides matching TRBD1. The germline CDR1 and CDR2 sequences are MRHNA and SNTAGT. The V segment lost 6 bases and the J segment 7 bases; nucleotides outside the gene matches: 10. This CDR3 spans 15 amino acids. The CDR3 coding sequence is TGTGCCAGCAGCGCCGGGACAGGGTTGAGAAATGAGCAGTTCTTC. Protein product: CASSAGTGLRNEQFF.

The J gene is TRBJ2-2, the V gene TRBV5-4; TRBD1 matches 7 bases. The J segment lost 4 bases and the V segment lost 3 bases, leaving 9 bases of the junction unmatched. Germline CDR1 is SGHNT and CDR2 is YYREEE (reference sequence). The CDR3 covers 16 residues. The CDR3 here is CASSYPGQRSTGELFF. The CDR3 bases are TGTGCCAGCAGCTATCCGGGACAGAGAAGCACCGGGGAGCTGTTTTTT.

The chain recombines TRBV5-6 with TRBJ2-2; no clear D gene. CDR1 SGHDT and CDR2 YYEEEE come from the germline V gene. The CDR3 contains 12 residues. Between the trimmed V and J ends, which lost 0 bases and 6 bases, there was a span of 3 bases. The CDR3 region has the DNA TGTGCCAGCAGCTTGGAAGCCGGGGAGCTGTTTTTT. Residues: CASSLEAGELFF.

This clone was seen only a few times. The CDR3 nucleotides are TGTGCCAGCAGCTACGGGTCGGCGAACACTGAAGCTTTCTTT. It codes for CASSYGSANTEAFF. This sequence joins TRBV7-2 and TRBJ1-1; D remains ambiguous. V lost 4 bases to trimming and J lost 1 base, with 10 bases between them. Germline values: CDR1 SGHTA, CDR2 FQGNSA. CDR3 length: 14 amino acids. The variable domain in full, with the rest retrieved from reference TRBV7-2 and TRBJ1-1, is GAGVSQSPSNKVTEKGKDVELRCDPISGHTALYWYRQSLGQGLEFLIYFQGNSAPDKSGLPSDRFSAERTGGSVSTLTIQRTQQEDSAVYLCASSYGSANTEAFFGQGTRLTVV.

The chain links TRBV6-5 to TRBJ1-2; D might be TRBD1 (5 bases). Germline CDR1 and CDR2: MNHEY and SVGAGI. There are 15 residues in the CDR3. V was shortened by 1 base and J by 3 bases, with 12 bases between the two germline ends. CDR3 residues: CASSYFGGPHYGYTF. The CDR3 coding sequence is TGTGCCAGCAGTTACTTTGGGGGTCCACACTATGGCTACACCTTC.

J is TRBJ1-1 and V is TRBV18, with D possibly being TRBD1 (5 bases). This CDR3 is 14 amino acids long. V lost 0 bases, J lost 4 bases, and 9 bases lay in between. From germline, CDR1 is KGHSH and CDR2 LQKENI. DNA of the CDR3: TGTGCCAGCTCACCACCCCAGGGAGTCACTGAAGCTTTCTTT. Its translation: CASSPPQGVTEAFF.

This clone was recorded only once. The gene calls are TRBV6-5 and TRBJ1-1; 8 nucleotides agree with TRBD1. The CDR3 consists of 14 residues. CDR1 is MNHEY, CDR2 SVGAGI, per germline. The V gene end was trimmed by 4 bases and the J gene end by 8 bases; junction bases not matched to a gene: 9. The CDR3 loop is CASSWDRQPLEAFF. CDR3 nucleotides: TGTGCCAGCAGTTGGGACAGGCAGCCGTTAGAAGCTTTCTTT.

V usage is TRBV7-9 and J usage is TRBJ1-2; perhaps TRBD1 as D (6 bases). The V and J ends lost 5 bases and 2 bases respectively, with 9 bases between them. Germline CDR1 reads SEHNR; CDR2 reads FQNEAQ (reference sequence). The CDR3 has 13 residues. The CDR3 region is CASSPGDNYGYTF. DNA for the CDR3: TGTGCCAGCAGCCCAGGGGACAACTATGGCTACACCTTC.

The gene calls are TRBV19 and TRBJ1-2, with TRBD1 as a possible D gene (6 bases). V was clipped by 6 bases and J by 7 bases, with 24 bases between them. Germline V gene sequence: CDR1 LNHDA, CDR2 SQIVND (reference sequence). The CDR3 length is 16 residues. The CDR3 DNA reads TGTGCCAGTAGCACATTCCCGGGGGGGGGCCTCGGTGGCTACACCTTC. This codes for CASSTFPGGGLGGYTF.

V gene TRBV7-8 combines with J gene TRBJ1-4; D is perhaps TRBD1 (6 bases). The CDR3 runs 13 residues. Trimming took 1 base from V and 13 from J, leaving 13 bases between them. The germline V gene has CDR1 SGHVS and CDR2 FQNEAQ. DNA for the CDR3: TGTGCCAGCAGCTTAGATCGGGGACAAGGACTGTTTTTT. This encodes CASSLDRGQGLFF.

There are a few counts of this clone. The V call is TRBV28, the J call TRBJ1-2; weak D call: TRBD1 (5 bases). CDR1 is MDHEN and CDR2 is SYDVKM in the germline V gene. The V end was cut by 4 bases, the J end by 8 bases, with 14 bases between. There are 13 residues in the CDR3. This CDR3 is CASSSPGLDGYTF. Written as DNA, the CDR3 is TGTGCCAGCAGTTCCCCAGGGCTCGACGGCTACACCTTC.

V and J are TRBV15 and TRBJ2-3; tentatively, D is TRBD2 (6 bases). Looked up from germline, CDR1 is LNHNV and CDR2 is YYDKDF (reference sequence). This CDR3 contains 16 residues. Trimming removed 3 bases at V and 0 bases at J, with 13 bases between. Here the CDR3 reads CATSRGGGTSTDTQYF. CDR3 bases: TGTGCCACCAGCAGGGGAGGCGGCACGAGCACAGATACGCAGTATTTT.

The chain joins TRBV6-6 to TRBJ1-6; the D is unclear. V lost 2 bases and J 10 bases, leaving 12 bases between the germline ends. The CDR3 consists of 14 residues. CDR1 and CDR2 from the germline V gene are MNHNY and SVGAGI (reference sequence). CDR3 sequence: CASSYESIGSPLHF. CDR3 sequence (DNA): TGTGCCAGCAGTTACGAGTCGATAGGGTCACCCCTCCACTTT.

A single count supports this clone. The chain carries TRBV2 and TRBJ2-3; tentative D call: TRBD2 (5 bases). V was clipped by 6 bases and J by 4 bases, with 17 bases between them. Germline CDR1 is SNHLY and CDR2 is FYNNEI. The CDR3 is 15 amino acids. CDR3 coding DNA: TGTGCCAGCAGCTCGGGTGGCCCGAGGGCAGATACGCAGTATTTT. Translated: CASSSGGPRADTQYF.

This chain links TRBV7-3 with TRBJ2-5; the D is unclear. Germline CDR1 SGHTA, CDR2 FQGTGA. This CDR3 has 13 amino acids. V gave up 0 bases and J gave up 5 bases, with 7 bases separating them. The CDR3 loop is CASSLTSRETQYF. The CDR3 DNA sequence: TGTGCCAGCAGCTTAACTTCGAGGGAGACCCAGTACTTC.

The chain uses TRBV7-2 and TRBJ2-3, with D hard to call. With 6 bases removed from V and 4 bases from J, the gap between germline ends came to 11 bases. In germline, CDR1 is SGHTA, CDR2 FQGNSA. The length of the CDR3 is 13 residues. The CDR3 region has the DNA TGTGCCAGCAGTTCCTACATGGCAGATACGCAGTATTTT. It codes for CASSSYMADTQYF.

The chain employs TRBV5-5 and TRBJ2-1, with 10 positions matching TRBD2. CDR1 and CDR2 (germline): SGHKS, YYEKEE (reference sequence). The CDR3 is 16 residues long. Unmatched junction bases numbered 5, after V lost 1 base and J lost 4 bases. The CDR3, as DNA: TGTGCCAGCAGCTTGCCTACTAGCGGGGTATACAATGAGCAGTTCTTC. Translating gives CASSLPTSGVYNEQFF.

The rearrangement uses TRBV19 and TRBJ1-2, with 10 bases matching TRBD1. This CDR3 region has 15 residues. V gave up 6 bases and J gave up 9 bases; unmatched junction bases: 13. The germline CDR1 and CDR2 sequences are LNHDA and SQIVND (reference sequence). Here the CDR3 reads CASRGQGNPSRRYTF. The CDR3 DNA reads as TGTGCCAGTAGGGGACAGGGGAACCCCTCTAGGCGCTACACCTTC.

This rearrangement joins TRBV4-3 to TRBJ1-3, with a weak D call TRBD1 (5 bases). The CDR3 sequence is 15 residues long. Germline lookup yields CDR1 LGHNA and CDR2 YSLEER. V was cut by 1 base and J by 3 bases, with 10 bases left in between. The CDR3 reads CASSQGGAGGNTIYF. The DNA for the CDR3 is TGCGCCAGCAGCCAAGGGGGCGCGGGTGGAAACACCATATATTTT.

The rearrangement joins TRBV7-2 to TRBJ1-2; D might be TRBD1 (5 bases). Germline values: CDR1 SGHTA, CDR2 FQGNSA. The CDR3 runs to 15 residues. Trimming cost V 5 bases and J 8 bases, with 21 bases left between them. The CDR3 spells CASSITGTAARGYTF. CDR3 nucleotide sequence: TGTGCCAGCAGCATTACCGGGACGGCAGCTAGGGGCTACACCTTC.

The chain is built from TRBV7-2 and TRBJ2-6; 8 nucleotides agree with TRBD1. Germline lookup yields CDR1 SGHTA and CDR2 FQGNSA. Trimming took 5 bases from V and 4 from J; bases not matched to a gene: 4. This CDR3 comprises 15 residues. Here the CDR3 reads CASSPWTGGANVLTF. CDR3 in DNA: TGTGCCAGCAGCCCGTGGACAGGGGGGGCCAACGTCCTGACTTTC. Combining the CDR3 with reference TRBV7-2 and TRBJ2-6 gives the whole variable domain GAGVSQSPSNKVTEKGKDVELRCDPISGHTALYWYRQSLGQGLEFLIYFQGNSAPDKSGLPSDRFSAERTGGSVSTLTIQRTQQEDSAVYLCASSPWTGGANVLTFGAGSRLTVL.